These 19 T cell receptor beta chains were all obtained from the same sample, sequenced in a study of cytomegalovirus exposure and HLA in healthy donors. 60 Vbeta and 13 Jbeta primers were used in PCR. This table comes from immunoSEQ multiplex PCR, and its TCRdb copy is limited to in-frame clones, with some not included. The sample lists approximately 150,000 clones, about three quarters occurring once. The sequenced material came from PBMCs. All receptors derive from a female donor in good health and CMV-seronegative.

The chain carries TRBV6-5 and TRBJ1-1; a possible D gene is TRBD1 (6 bases). In germline, CDR1 is MNHEY, CDR2 SVGAGI. V gave up 5 bases and J gave up 5 bases, with 12 bases separating them. The CDR3 has 13 amino acids. In nucleotides, the CDR3 is TGTGCCAGCAGTGATAGGGGGGGAACTGAAGCTTTCTTT. It yields the protein CASSDRGGTEAFF.

The gene calls are TRBV6-5 and TRBJ2-7, with 11 positions matching TRBD2. CDR1 and CDR2 from the germline V gene are MNHEY and SVGAGI. V lost 4 bases and J lost 4; bases outside the gene matches: 6. The length of the CDR3 is 15 residues. CDR3 region: CASSLRLAGLYEQYF. The CDR3 DNA sequence: TGTGCCAGCAGTTTAAGACTAGCGGGATTGTACGAGCAGTACTTC.

This chain links TRBV28 with TRBJ2-7; weak D call: TRBD1 (6 bases). This CDR3 spans 16 amino acids. Germline CDR1 and CDR2: MDHEN and SYDVKM. Trimming removed 5 bases at V and 0 bases at J, with 17 bases between. The CDR3 DNA follows: TGTGCCAGCAGTCCGATTCGACAGGCCTACTCCTACGAGCAGTACTTC. Encoded protein: CASSPIRQAYSYEQYF. The entire variable domain, with the rest obtained from reference TRBV28 and TRBJ2-7, is as follows: DVKVTQSSRYLVKRTGEKVFLECVQDMDHENMFWYRQDPGLGLRLIYFSYDVKMKEKGDIPEGYSVSREKKERFSLILESASTNQTSMYLCASSPIRQAYSYEQYFGPGTRLTVT.

The V gene is TRBV18, the J gene TRBJ1-3, with a weak D call TRBD1 (6 bases). The CDR3 runs 13 residues. V lost 4 bases, J lost 4 bases, and 8 bases lay in between. Germline V CDR1 and CDR2: KGHSH, LQKENI. CDR3 coding DNA: TGTGCCAGCTCACTTGACAGGGGAAACACCATATATTTT. Protein sequence: CASSLDRGNTIYF.

The chain has TRBV7-2 and TRBJ2-2; TRBD2 matches at 10 bases. Germline V gene data show CDR1 as SGHTA and CDR2 as FQGNSA. V shed 10 bases and J 4 bases; nucleotides not matched to a gene: 6. CDR3 size: 14 residues. CDR3 sequence: CATLAGASTGELFF. The CDR3 coding sequence is TGTGCCACCCTAGCGGGGGCCTCCACCGGGGAGCTGTTTTTT.

This clone turned up a few times. The chain uses TRBV2 and TRBJ2-7; 7 bases line up with TRBD1. The trim removed 2 bases at V and 0 bases at J, leaving 4 bases unmatched. CDR1 is SNHLY and CDR2 is FYNNEI in the germline V gene. The CDR3 is made up of 15 amino acids. CDR3: CASSEPAGGSYEQYF. In DNA, the CDR3 is TGTGCCAGCAGTGAACCGGCAGGGGGCTCCTACGAGCAGTACTTC.

V usage is TRBV29-1 and J usage is TRBJ2-1, with TRBD2 matching 11 bases. The CDR3 covers 13 residues. CDR1 is SQVTM, CDR2 ANQGSEA, per germline. V lost 5 bases and J lost 4; bases outside the gene matches: 1. The CDR3 DNA sequence: TGCAGCGTTAGACTAGCGGGGTACAATGAGCAGTTCTTC. It is translated as CSVRLAGYNEQFF.

This chain connects TRBV29-1 to TRBJ2-1; TRBD2 aligns across 7 bases. The CDR3 loop spans 15 amino acids. Trimming took 8 bases from V and 2 from J; bases not matched to a gene: 12. CDR1 and CDR2 from the germline V gene are SQVTM and ANQGSEA. The CDR3 DNA is TGCAGCTCTGGGGGGGGTGAAGGTGCCTACAATGAGCAGTTCTTC. Protein sequence: CSSGGGEGAYNEQFF.

Of note for this clone: At the DNA level, this CDR3 is encoded by other sequences in the same sample as well. This rearrangement joins TRBV11-2 to TRBJ2-4; tentatively, D is TRBD1 (5 bases). The length of the CDR3 is 14 residues. V was cut by 4 bases and J by 1 base, with 8 bases left in between. The germline CDR1 and CDR2 sequences are SGHAT and FQNNGV. The CDR3 bases are TGTGCCAGCAGCTCAGGGCAGGCCAAAAACATTCAGTACTTC. Translating it yields CASSSGQAKNIQYF. The whole variable domain, filled in from reference TRBV11-2 and TRBJ2-4, reads EAGVAQSPRYKIIEKRQSVAFWCNPISGHATLYWYQQILGQGPKLLIQFQNNGVVDDSQLPKDRFSAERLKGVDSTLKIQPAKLEDSAVYLCASSSGQAKNIQYFGAGTRLSVL.

This clone was observed a few times. This chain uses TRBV5-8 with TRBJ1-4, with 8 nucleotides matching TRBD1. Germline V CDR1 and CDR2: SGHTS, YDEGEE. The CDR3 is 16 amino acids. V trimming: 4 bases; J trimming: 3 bases; junction bases outside the gene matches: 8. CDR3 sequence: CASSGSRGQANEKLFF. CDR3 coding DNA: TGTGCCAGCAGCGGGAGCCGGGGACAGGCTAATGAAAAACTGTTTTTT.

The V and J genes are TRBV11-2 and TRBJ2-2, with D possibly being TRBD2 (6 bases). The CDR3 extends over 16 amino acids. With 1 base removed from V and 1 base from J, the gap between germline ends came to 10 bases. CDR1 is SGHAT and CDR2 is FQNNGV in the germline V gene. As DNA, the CDR3 is TGTGCCAGCAGCTTAGGCCCGGGGGTGAACACCGGGGAGCTGTTTTTT. It yields the protein CASSLGPGVNTGELFF.

V is TRBV7-9 and J is TRBJ2-5, with TRBD1 identical over 8 bases. Germline CDR1 and CDR2: SEHNR and FQNEAQ (reference sequence). V shed 5 bases and J 4 bases; nucleotides not matched to a gene: 6. The CDR3 is made up of 14 amino acids. CDR3 residues: CASSQGTGGETQYF. CDR3 bases: TGTGCCAGCAGCCAAGGGACAGGCGGAGAGACCCAGTACTTC.

This chain links TRBV6-6 with TRBJ1-1, with 10 bases identical to TRBD1. V dropped 4 bases and J dropped 10; count of bases not matched to a gene: 15. Looked up from germline, CDR1 is MNHNY and CDR2 is SVGAGI (reference sequence). The CDR3 contains 16 residues. The CDR3 region is CASSSKDRGELGRAFF. Here the CDR3 DNA reads TGTGCCAGCAGTTCCAAGGACAGGGGGGAATTGGGAAGAGCTTTCTTT.

This chain joins TRBV11-2 and TRBJ1-6, with D perhaps TRBD1 (6 bases). V was cut by 2 bases and J by 6 bases, with 8 bases left in between. The CDR3 is made up of 14 amino acids. Looked up from germline, CDR1 is SGHAT and CDR2 is FQNNGV. The CDR3 region is CASSLLQGNSPLHF. The CDR3 DNA is TGTGCCAGCAGCTTATTACAGGGTAATTCACCCCTCCACTTT.

The chain uses TRBV11-1 and TRBJ2-4; 9 bases line up with TRBD1. Per germline, CDR1 SGHAT and CDR2 FQDESV (reference sequence). This CDR3 has 16 residues. V dropped 5 bases and J dropped 3; count of bases not matched to a gene: 8. CDR3 residues: CASSPQTGGGKNIQYF. The CDR3 DNA follows: TGTGCCAGCAGCCCCCAAACAGGGGGCGGCAAAAACATTCAGTACTTC.

The chain has TRBV7-6 and TRBJ2-3; weak D call: TRBD2 (6 bases). The V end lost 5 bases, the J end lost 4 bases, and 16 bases lay between the germline ends. CDR1 is SGHVS, CDR2 FNYEAQ, per germline. The CDR3 is made up of 15 amino acids. The CDR3 loop is CASSPTGVRADTQYF. As DNA, the CDR3 is TGTGCCAGCAGCCCGACGGGAGTACGTGCAGATACGCAGTATTTT.

This clone showed up just once. The chain uses TRBV19 and TRBJ2-7; no clear D gene. The ends were cut back, 7 bases at V and 1 base at J, with 11 bases in the middle. The CDR3 runs to 13 residues. The germline gives CDR1 LNHDA, CDR2 SQIVND (reference sequence). The CDR3 coding sequence is TGTGCCAGTATCGAAACTGGTTCCTACGAGCAGTACTTC. This codes for CASIETGSYEQYF.

V gene TRBV7-8 combines with J gene TRBJ2-3; TRBD2 matches at 13 bases. J was trimmed by 6 bases and V by 5 bases; bases with no gene match: 8. The CDR3 has 16 residues. Looked up from germline, CDR1 is SGHVS and CDR2 is FQNEAQ. CDR3 residues: CASSLRTSGSGDTQYF. In DNA form, the CDR3 reads TGTGCCAGCAGCCTCCGGACTAGCGGGAGTGGGGATACGCAGTATTTT.

This clone was recorded a few times. In DNA, the CDR3 is TGTGCCAGCAGCGTACGTGAGGAGACCCAGTACTTC. This sequence encodes CASSVREETQYF. The chain carries TRBV9 and TRBJ2-5, with no clear D. Germline V gene data show CDR1 as SGDLS and CDR2 as YYNGEE. The germline V and J ends were trimmed by 1 base and 5 bases, with 6 bases remaining between them. The CDR3 spans 12 residues.